This TCR beta chain was observed in a study of blood T cells in healthy people across ages. This clonotype showed up just a few times. Its target is not known. Findings and caveats of the study: More naive CD4+ cells and higher diversity marked long-lived donors relative to aged donors. Measured against age, TCR beta diversity per million T cells decreased in a roughly linear manner.

V was clipped by 4 bases and J by 0 bases, with 6 bases between them. Germline loops: CDR1 SQVTM, CDR2 ANQGSEA. The length of the CDR3 is 12 residues. Primed by a sample-barcoded 5' primer and a J-beta primer mix, a second PCR proceeded for about 7 to 12 cycles. TCRdb re-called the 5' RACE reads through MiXCR, storing one row per CDR3 protein. Counted here are about 1,400,000 distinct CDR3 sequences, roughly 60% occurring once; the ten biggest clones make up under 8.5%. This receptor was identified in a man between 18 and 35 years old in good health. The material sequenced was blood. The V gene is TRBV29-1, the J gene TRBJ1-1; D remains unclear. DNA for the CDR3: TGCAGCGTTGTGGCATTGAACACTGAAGCTTTCTTT. It is translated as CSVVALNTEAFF.